Each of the 17 T cell receptor beta chains below was sequenced from the same sample in a study of blood T cell repertoires in COVID-19. The repertoire was sequenced with immunoSEQ multiplex PCR; TCRdb's copy has only in-frame clones and lacks some. In the table there are 100,000 to 150,000 clones, 78% of which are singletons. The sequencing sample was made of peripheral blood. These receptors all stem from a man between 65 and 85 years old with acute or convalescent COVID-19.

The rearrangement joins TRBV27 to TRBJ1-5; 9 bases are shared with TRBD1. Trimming at V came to 6 bases and at J to 7 bases, leaving 10 bases not matched to a gene. Germline lookup yields CDR1 MNHEY and CDR2 SMNVEV (reference sequence). CDR3 length: 15 amino acids. The CDR3: CASRDGTGGRQPQHF. For the CDR3, the DNA is TGTGCCAGCAGAGACGGCACAGGGGGCCGCCAGCCCCAGCATTTT.

The J gene is TRBJ1-1, the V gene TRBV3-1 (or the pseudogene TRBV3-2); D not certain. The V gene lost 0 bases and the J gene lost 5 bases, with 7 bases spanning the gap. The CDR3 runs 13 residues. The germline gives CDR1 LGHDT, CDR2 YNNKEL (reference sequence). CDR3 sequence (DNA): TGTGCCAGCAGCCAAGAGTTACGGACTGAAGCTTTCTTT. It is translated as CASSQELRTEAFF.

This clone was observed a handful of times. This chain uses TRBV28 with TRBJ2-3, with D tentatively TRBD2 (7 bases). This CDR3 spans 15 amino acids. The V gene lost 2 bases and the J gene lost 2 bases, with 11 bases spanning the gap. Per germline, CDR1 MDHEN and CDR2 SYDVKM. CDR3 amino acids: CASSLAGASTDTQYF. In DNA, the CDR3 is TGTGCCAGCAGTTTAGCGGGGGCCTCCACAGATACGCAGTATTTT.

V usage is TRBV24-1 and J usage is TRBJ1-5; D ambiguous. CDR1 is KGHDR, CDR2 SFDVKD, per germline. V shed 0 bases and J shed 0 bases, with 11 bases lying between them. This CDR3 comprises 17 residues. This CDR3 reads CATSDLHTTFSNQPQHF. CDR3 DNA sequence: TGTGCCACCAGTGATTTGCACACGACATTTAGCAATCAGCCCCAGCATTTT.

In this sample, this clone turned up a few times. This chain links TRBV10-3 with TRBJ2-7, with 7 bases identical to TRBD1. From germline, CDR1 is ENHRY and CDR2 SYGVKD. The CDR3 consists of 13 residues. Trimming at V came to 10 bases and at J to 5 bases, leaving 11 bases not matched to a gene. This CDR3 reads CATTGTVWDEQYF. The DNA for the CDR3 is TGTGCCACCACGGGGACAGTGTGGGACGAGCAGTACTTC.

V gene TRBV7-2 combines with J gene TRBJ1-2; no clear D gene. Looked up from germline, CDR1 is SGHTA and CDR2 is FQGNSA. V shed 5 bases and J shed 3 bases, with 13 bases lying between them. CDR3 length: 14 residues. The CDR3: CASSPGMLDYGYTF. The CDR3 DNA follows: TGTGCCAGCAGCCCGGGGATGTTGGACTATGGCTACACCTTC. Looking up the rest from reference TRBV7-2 and TRBJ1-2 gives the full variable domain: GAGVSQSPSNKVTEKGKDVELRCDPISGHTALYWYRQSLGQGLEFLIYFQGNSAPDKSGLPSDRFSAERTGGSVSTLTIQRTQQEDSAVYLCASSPGMLDYGYTFGSGTRLTVV.

The DNA of the CDR3 is TGTGCCAGCAGCCAAGATGCCGGCAACAGGGGGGCCGTGAACACTGAAGCTTTCTTT. This translates into CASSQDAGNRGAVNTEAFF. This chain connects TRBV3-1 (or the pseudogene TRBV3-2) to TRBJ1-1; 8 bases match TRBD1. The trim removed 0 bases at V and 0 bases at J, leaving 12 bases unmatched. CDR3 length equals 19 residues. Germline V gives CDR1 LGHDT, CDR2 YNNKEL (reference sequence).

The chain links TRBV5-4 to TRBJ1-3; perhaps TRBD1 as D (5 bases). This CDR3 has 15 amino acids. V lost 0 bases to trimming and J lost 1 base, with 8 bases between them. Germline values: CDR1 SGHNT, CDR2 YYREEE (reference sequence). The CDR3 region is CASSLAGGSGNTIYF. CDR3 bases: TGTGCCAGCAGCTTGGCGGGGGGGTCTGGAAACACCATATATTTT.

This clone has only a few counts. The identical CDR3 is also encoded by other nucleotide sequences in the sample. The chain has TRBV24-1 and TRBJ2-1, with 8 bases aligning to TRBD2. The CDR3 runs to 16 residues. Germline values: CDR1 KGHDR, CDR2 SFDVKD. Trimming cost V 0 bases and J 1 base; bases outside gene matches: 1. CDR3 in amino acids: CATSDLRGGSYNEQFF. In DNA form, the CDR3 reads TGTGCCACCAGTGATTTGCGCGGGGGGTCCTACAATGAGCAGTTCTTC.

CDR3 in amino acids: CASSYTAAWSSYNSPLHF. CDR3 nucleotide sequence: TGTGCCAGCAGTTACACGGCAGCTTGGAGCTCCTATAATTCACCCCTCCACTTT. The chain combines TRBV6-2 or TRBV6-3 with TRBJ1-6; D gene ambiguous. The CDR3 has 18 amino acids. Germline V lookup: CDR1 MNHEY, CDR2 SVGEGT. V was trimmed by 2 bases and J by 0 bases, leaving 14 bases between them.

V is TRBV6-5 and J is TRBJ1-5; D possibly corresponds to TRBD1 (5 bases). In germline, CDR1 is MNHEY, CDR2 SVGAGI. V shed 7 bases and J shed 6 bases, with 16 bases lying between them. This CDR3 is built from 14 residues. This CDR3 reads CASNPWRGAQPQHF. In nucleotides, the CDR3 is TGTGCCAGCAACCCTTGGAGGGGCGCTCAGCCCCAGCATTTT.

The chain couples TRBV25-1 to TRBJ2-7, with 10 positions matching TRBD1. Germline V CDR1 and CDR2: MGHDK, SYGVNS. V gave up 6 bases and J gave up 5 bases; unmatched junction bases: 16. The CDR3 is 17 amino acids. Written as DNA, the CDR3 is TGTGCCAGCAGCCCTCCACTCCCGGGACAGGGGTCTAACGAGCAGTACTTC. Protein product: CASSPPLPGQGSNEQYF.

The chain joins TRBV19 to TRBJ2-7; possible D gene TRBD1, 5 bases. The V gene lost 3 bases and the J gene lost 3 bases, with 9 bases spanning the gap. CDR1 LNHDA and CDR2 SQIVND come from the germline V gene (reference sequence). The CDR3 is 13 amino acids. The CDR3 sequence: CASSINQGYEQYF. The DNA of the CDR3 is TGTGCCAGTAGTATTAACCAGGGCTACGAGCAGTACTTC.

This clone was seen a single time. The chain recombines TRBV11-3 with TRBJ1-1; 8 bases map to TRBD1. The length of the CDR3 is 14 residues. V lost 5 bases, J lost 0 bases, and 2 bases stayed unmatched. Germline CDR1 SGHNT, CDR2 YENEEA. In nucleotides, the CDR3 is TGTGCCAGCAGCACAGGGGGGATGAACACTGAAGCTTTCTTT. Translating gives CASSTGGMNTEAFF.

This chain connects TRBV27 to TRBJ1-1; D gene ambiguous. V was trimmed by 6 bases and J by 4 bases, leaving 6 bases between them. Germline CDR1 is MNHEY and CDR2 is SMNVEV (reference sequence). The CDR3 is made up of 11 amino acids. For the CDR3, the DNA is TGTGCCAGCAGAGCAGGCACTGAAGCTTTCTTT. Translating it yields CASRAGTEAFF.

The V gene is TRBV12-3 or TRBV12-4, the J gene TRBJ1-2; D is unresolved. Trimming took off 2 bases at V and 4 bases at J, with 8 bases between the two ends. The CDR3 contains 13 residues. The CDR3 sequence: CASSLLAVYGYTF. DNA of the CDR3: TGTGCCAGCAGTTTATTGGCAGTCTATGGCTACACCTTC.

CDR3 amino acids: CASSLTGEESLHF. The DNA for the CDR3 is TGCGCCAGCAGCTTGACCGGGGAGGAGTCCCTCCACTTT. The genes are TRBV5-1 and TRBJ1-6; no reliable D call. The V gene's germline CDR1 is SGHRS and CDR2 YFSETQ. Trimming pared 1 base from V and 14 bases from J, leaving 13 bases between. The CDR3 length is 13 residues.